The T cell receptor (beta chain) described here comes from a study of post-analysis software for immune sequencing data. Whole-study findings and limits: Elevated frequency relative to controls characterized several TRBV segments in patients, TRBV5-6, TRBV5-1 and TRBV20-1 among them. F measure clustering grouped samples strongly by preparation batch. Multiple sclerosis was associated with a significant reduction in normalized Chao1 diversity relative to controls.

Unique molecular identifiers tagged the TCR beta cDNA libraries. Some 540,000 cDNA molecules were obtained from approximately 1 to 10 million T cells. MiXCR was run by TCRdb on the PCR reads, yielding one entry per CDR3 protein. The data show fewer than 550,000 distinct CDR3 sequences, approximately 34% seen once. J was trimmed by 5 bases and V by 4 bases; bases with no gene match: 10. CDR1 SGHRS and CDR2 YFSETQ come from the germline V gene. The CDR3 is 15 residues long. This clonotype was counted between two and nine times. Its target is unknown. The TCR sequence derives from a girl aged 2-17 years with multiple sclerosis. The V gene is TRBV5-1, the J gene TRBJ2-5; 8 bases line up with TRBD1. Sequenced material: blood. CDR3 sequence reads: CASSPDRADWETQYF. In DNA, the CDR3 is TGCGCCAGCAGCCCGGACAGGGCGGATTGGGAGACCCAGTACTTC.